Below, 12 T cell receptor beta chains from the same sample are listed, as sequenced in a study of cytomegalovirus exposure and HLA in healthy donors. 60 Vbeta and 13 Jbeta primers were used in PCR. Sequenced by immunoSEQ multiplex PCR; TCRdb stores in-frame clones only, minus some. The sample lists fewer than 85,000 clones, 72% seen once, with roughly 12% in the top ten. Sequenced input: PBMCs. All receptors derive from a woman in her 40s in good health and CMV-seropositive.

The rearrangement joins TRBV6-6 to TRBJ1-3; TRBD1 might be the D (5 bases). Germline loops: CDR1 MNHNY, CDR2 SVGAGI (reference sequence). The CDR3 is 15 residues long. V was pared by 2 bases and J by 4 bases, with 12 bases between. The CDR3 sequence is CASSYGARSGNTIYF. The CDR3 region has the DNA TGTGCCAGCAGTTACGGGGCCCGATCGGGAAACACCATATATTTT.

The chain combines TRBV5-1 with TRBJ1-5; D not resolved. The germline CDR1 and CDR2 sequences are SGHRS and YFSETQ. CDR3 length: 13 amino acids. Trimming left V 0 bases short and J 7 bases short, with 8 bases between. Here the CDR3 DNA reads TGCGCCAGCAGCTTGGTGGCGGGCCAGCCCCAGCATTTT. Protein product: CASSLVAGQPQHF.

The V call is TRBV30, the J call TRBJ1-3, with D hard to call. Trimming shortened V by 5 bases and J by 0 bases, and 5 bases separated the two germline ends. CDR3 length: 12 amino acids. From germline, CDR1 is GTSNPN and CDR2 SVGIG (reference sequence). The CDR3 is CAWASSGNTIYF. The CDR3 DNA is TGTGCCTGGGCCAGCTCTGGAAACACCATATATTTT.

The genes are TRBV2 and TRBJ2-1; possibly TRBD1 for D (6 bases). V was clipped by 8 bases and J by 2 bases, with 13 bases between them. In germline, CDR1 is SNHLY, CDR2 FYNNEI. This CDR3 has 14 amino acids. The CDR3 DNA follows: TGTGCCAGCGGCGGGCAGGGGCCCTACAATGAGCAGTTCTTC. As protein: CASGGQGPYNEQFF. Looking up the rest from reference TRBV2 and TRBJ2-1 gives the full variable domain: EPEVTQTPSHQVTQMGQEVILRCVPISNHLYFYWYRQILGQKVEFLVSFYNNEISEKSEIFDDQFSVERPDGSNFTLKIRSTKLEDSAMYFCASGGQGPYNEQFFGPGTRLTVL.

V is TRBV6-1 and J is TRBJ2-1, with 8 bases lining up with TRBD1. Losses at the gene ends were 11 bases for V and 4 bases for J; bases not matched to a gene: 7. The V gene's germline CDR1 is MNHNS and CDR2 SASEGT. The CDR3 runs 13 residues. In nucleotides, the CDR3 is TGTGCCTTGGACAGGGATGGGTACAATGAGCAGTTCTTC. Amino acids: CALDRDGYNEQFF.

The V call is TRBV10-3, the J call TRBJ1-5, with 7 bases aligning to TRBD1. The CDR3 has 15 amino acids. CDR1 is ENHRY, CDR2 SYGVKD, per germline. The V gene end was trimmed by 6 bases and the J gene end by 4 bases; junction bases not matched to a gene: 9. CDR3 nucleotide sequence: TGTGCCATCAGCGAAACAGGGGTGGCAAATCAGCCCCAGCATTTT. Translating it yields CAISETGVANQPQHF.

The rearrangement uses TRBV19 and TRBJ1-1, with TRBD1 as a possible D gene (5 bases). The ends were cut back, 3 bases at V and 1 base at J, with 9 bases in the middle. CDR3 size: 14 residues. CDR1 is LNHDA, CDR2 SQIVND, per germline (reference sequence). This CDR3 reads CASSMWGGNTEAFF. The CDR3 DNA is TGTGCCAGTAGTATGTGGGGGGGGAACACTGAAGCTTTCTTT.

The chain carries TRBV4-2 and TRBJ2-1; TRBD2 matches at 8 bases. From germline, CDR1 is LGHNA and CDR2 YNFKEQ. The length of the CDR3 is 17 residues. V dropped 0 bases and J dropped 7; count of bases not matched to a gene: 11. The CDR3 DNA reads TGTGCCAGCAGCCAAGATAAAGGACGGGGGGGTCGGAATGAGCAGTTCTTC. Residues: CASSQDKGRGGRNEQFF.

V gene TRBV10-3 combines with J gene TRBJ2-5; D is possibly TRBD1 (5 bases). CDR1 is ENHRY and CDR2 is SYGVKD in the germline V gene. The CDR3 is 13 residues long. V was pared by 2 bases and J by 5 bases, with 9 bases between. This chain's CDR3 is CAISEGAGETQYF. For the CDR3, the DNA is TGTGCCATCAGTGAGGGGGCCGGGGAGACCCAGTACTTC.

Points on this clone: At one end the junction does not follow the germline gene, possibly because of a read error. The CDR3 here is CASSSPGQGTYEQYF. The CDR3 bases are TGTGCCAGCAGCTCCCCGGGACAGGGCACCTACGAGCAGTACTTC. The chain couples TRBV5-1 to TRBJ2-7; 9 bases are a match to TRBD1. CDR3 length: 15 amino acids. Germline CDR1 and CDR2: SGHRS and YFSETQ.

The chain links TRBV9 to TRBJ2-7, with 7 bases identical to TRBD2. Looked up from germline, CDR1 is SGDLS and CDR2 is YYNGEE. With 3 bases clipped from V and 0 bases from J, the junction kept 6 bases outside the gene matches. This CDR3 region has 15 residues. The CDR3 reads CASSGWRGSSYEQYF. In DNA, the CDR3 is TGTGCCAGCAGCGGGTGGCGGGGGAGCTCCTACGAGCAGTACTTC.

The rearrangement uses TRBV7-2 and TRBJ1-2; 10 nucleotides line up with TRBD1. The CDR3 runs to 15 residues. From germline, CDR1 is SGHTA and CDR2 FQGNSA. Trimming at V came to 0 bases and at J to 7 bases, leaving 5 bases not matched to a gene. The CDR3 region is CASSLAGTGEGGYTF. Here the CDR3 DNA reads TGTGCCAGCAGCTTAGCCGGGACAGGGGAGGGTGGCTACACCTTC.